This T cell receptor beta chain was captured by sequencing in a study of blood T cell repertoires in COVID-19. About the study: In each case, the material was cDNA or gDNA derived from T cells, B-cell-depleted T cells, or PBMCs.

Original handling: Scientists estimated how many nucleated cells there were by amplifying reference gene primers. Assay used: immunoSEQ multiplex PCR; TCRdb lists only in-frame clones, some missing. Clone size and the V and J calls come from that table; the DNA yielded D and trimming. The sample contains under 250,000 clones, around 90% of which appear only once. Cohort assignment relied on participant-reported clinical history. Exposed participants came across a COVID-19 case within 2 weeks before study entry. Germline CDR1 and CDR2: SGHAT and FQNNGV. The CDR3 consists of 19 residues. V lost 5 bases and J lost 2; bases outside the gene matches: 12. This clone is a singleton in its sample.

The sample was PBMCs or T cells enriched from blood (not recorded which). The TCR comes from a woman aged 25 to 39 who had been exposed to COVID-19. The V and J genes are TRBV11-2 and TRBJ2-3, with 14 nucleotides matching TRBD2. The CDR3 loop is CASSPKGLAGGGITDTQYF. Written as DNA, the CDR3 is TGTGCCAGCAGCCCTAAAGGACTAGCGGGAGGCGGGATCACAGATACGCAGTATTTT. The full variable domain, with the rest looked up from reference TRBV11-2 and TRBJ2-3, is EAGVAQSPRYKIIEKRQSVAFWCNPISGHATLYWYQQILGQGPKLLIQFQNNGVVDDSQLPKDRFSAERLKGVDSTLKIQPAKLEDSAVYLCASSPKGLAGGGITDTQYFGPGTRLTVL.